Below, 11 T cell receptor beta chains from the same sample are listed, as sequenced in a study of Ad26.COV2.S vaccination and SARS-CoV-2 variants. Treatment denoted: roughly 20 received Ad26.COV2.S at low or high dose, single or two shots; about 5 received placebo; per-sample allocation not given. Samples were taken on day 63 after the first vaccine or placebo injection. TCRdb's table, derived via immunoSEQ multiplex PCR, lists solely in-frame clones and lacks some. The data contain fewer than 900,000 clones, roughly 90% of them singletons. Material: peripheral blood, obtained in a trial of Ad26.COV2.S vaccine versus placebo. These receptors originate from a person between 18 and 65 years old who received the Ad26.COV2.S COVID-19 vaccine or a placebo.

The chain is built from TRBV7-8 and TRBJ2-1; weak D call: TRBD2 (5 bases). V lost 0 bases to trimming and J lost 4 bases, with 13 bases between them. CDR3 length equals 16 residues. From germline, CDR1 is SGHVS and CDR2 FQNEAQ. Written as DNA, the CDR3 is TGTGCCAGCAGCTTAGCGGGTCGGGATCGGTACAATGAGCAGTTCTTC. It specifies CASSLAGRDRYNEQFF.

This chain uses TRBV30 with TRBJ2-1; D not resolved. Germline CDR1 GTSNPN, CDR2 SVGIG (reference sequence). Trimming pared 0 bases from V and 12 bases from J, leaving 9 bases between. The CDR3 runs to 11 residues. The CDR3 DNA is TGTGCCTGGAGTGTTGCTCTCCGGCAGTTCTTC. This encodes CAWSVALRQFF.

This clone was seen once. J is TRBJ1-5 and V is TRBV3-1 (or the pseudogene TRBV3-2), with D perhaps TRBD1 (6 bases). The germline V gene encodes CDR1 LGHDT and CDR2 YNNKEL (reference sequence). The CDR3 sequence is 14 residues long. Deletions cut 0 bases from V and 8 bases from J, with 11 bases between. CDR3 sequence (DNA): TGTGCCAGCAGCCAAGAGGGGGCCCTGGAGCCCCAGCATTTT. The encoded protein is CASSQEGALEPQHF.

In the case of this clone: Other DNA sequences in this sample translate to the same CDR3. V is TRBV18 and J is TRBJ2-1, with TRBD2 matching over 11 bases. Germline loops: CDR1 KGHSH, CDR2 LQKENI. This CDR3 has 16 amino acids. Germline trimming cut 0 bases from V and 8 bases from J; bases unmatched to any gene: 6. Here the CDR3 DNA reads TGTGCCAGCTCACCACCGGGGCTAGCGGGAGGATATGAGCAGTTCTTC. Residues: CASSPPGLAGGYEQFF.

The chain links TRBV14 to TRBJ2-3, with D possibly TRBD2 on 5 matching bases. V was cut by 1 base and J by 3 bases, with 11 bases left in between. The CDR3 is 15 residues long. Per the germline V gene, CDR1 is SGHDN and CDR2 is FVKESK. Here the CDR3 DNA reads TGTGCCAGCAGCCAAGCGCCTAGCTGGACAGATACGCAGTATTTT. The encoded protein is CASSQAPSWTDTQYF.

The CDR3 bases are TGTGCCAGCTCACCAACCCCTTACAGGAGCCAAGAGACCCAGTACTTC. Protein sequence: CASSPTPYRSQETQYF. The J gene is TRBJ2-5, the V gene TRBV18; D may be TRBD1 (5 bases). This CDR3 spans 16 amino acids. V was shortened by 2 bases and J by 1 base, with 14 bases between the two germline ends. Germline values: CDR1 KGHSH, CDR2 LQKENI.

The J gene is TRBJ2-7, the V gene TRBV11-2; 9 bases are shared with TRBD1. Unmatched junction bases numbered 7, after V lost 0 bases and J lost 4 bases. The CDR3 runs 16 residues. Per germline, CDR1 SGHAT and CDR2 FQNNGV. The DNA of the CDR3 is TGTGCCAGCAGCTTAGATCCTGGGACAGGGAATTACGAGCAGTACTTC. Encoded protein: CASSLDPGTGNYEQYF. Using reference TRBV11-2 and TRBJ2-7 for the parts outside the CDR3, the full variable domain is EAGVAQSPRYKIIEKRQSVAFWCNPISGHATLYWYQQILGQGPKLLIQFQNNGVVDDSQLPKDRFSAERLKGVDSTLKIQPAKLEDSAVYLCASSLDPGTGNYEQYFGPGTRLTVT.

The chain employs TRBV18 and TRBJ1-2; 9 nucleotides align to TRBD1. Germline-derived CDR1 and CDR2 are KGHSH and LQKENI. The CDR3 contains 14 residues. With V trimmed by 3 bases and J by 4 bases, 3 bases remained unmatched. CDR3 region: CASSPDRGGYGYTF. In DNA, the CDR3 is TGTGCCAGCTCACCGGACAGGGGTGGCTATGGCTACACCTTC.

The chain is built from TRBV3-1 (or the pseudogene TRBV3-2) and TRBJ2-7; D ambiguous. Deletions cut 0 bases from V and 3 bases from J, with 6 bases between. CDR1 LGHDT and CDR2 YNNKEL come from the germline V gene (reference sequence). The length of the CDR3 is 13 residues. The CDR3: CASSQDGDYEQYF. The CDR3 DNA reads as TGTGCCAGCAGCCAAGACGGAGACTACGAGCAGTACTTC.

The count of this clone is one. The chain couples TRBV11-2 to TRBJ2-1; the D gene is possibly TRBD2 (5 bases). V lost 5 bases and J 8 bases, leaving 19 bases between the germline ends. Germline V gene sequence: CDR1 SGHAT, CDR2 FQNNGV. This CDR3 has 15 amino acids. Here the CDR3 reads CASSRSGPKSDEQFF. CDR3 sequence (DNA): TGTGCCAGCAGCAGGAGCGGCCCCAAGTCGGATGAGCAGTTCTTC.

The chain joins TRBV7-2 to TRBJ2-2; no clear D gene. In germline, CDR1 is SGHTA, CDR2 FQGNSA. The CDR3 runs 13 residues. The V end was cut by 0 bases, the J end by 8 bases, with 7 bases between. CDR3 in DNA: TGTGCCAGCAGCTTAGCTCGGGCTGGGGAGCTGTTTTTT. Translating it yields CASSLARAGELFF.